These 18 T cell receptor beta chains originate from one sample sequenced in a study of metastatic and nonmetastatic thyroid tumors. Thyroid surgery was preceded by no treatment in any patient. Using MiXCR, TCRdb reanalyzed the PCR reads. Among 20,000 or so clones, more than 15% were seen once, and the ten largest hold around a fifth. The specimen sequenced was blood. The origin of the receptors is a female donor with papillary thyroid cancer or a benign thyroid nodule (not recorded which). Some clones in this sample may be carry-over from other donors' samples.

This clone was found many times. The CDR3 coding sequence is TGTGCCAGCAGCTTGGCGATCGGGGAAAGGGATTCACCCCTCCACTTT. It yields the protein CASSLAIGERDSPLHF. The chain joins TRBV5-6 to TRBJ1-6; D remains unclear. This CDR3 has 16 residues. V was clipped by 0 bases and J by 8 bases, with 15 bases between them. The germline gives CDR1 SGHDT, CDR2 YYEEEE.

This clone was counted at least ten times. This chain joins TRBV12-3 or TRBV12-4 and TRBJ1-1; the match to TRBD1 covers 7 bases. The CDR3 spans 14 residues. The V segment lost 6 bases and the J segment 1 base; nucleotides outside the gene matches: 5. The CDR3 coding sequence is TGTGCCAGCAGCAAGGACAGGAGGAACACTGAAGCTTTCTTT. Its translation is CASSKDRRNTEAFF.

This clone was found many times. The chain uses TRBV20-1 and TRBJ2-7; 11 nucleotides line up with TRBD1. CDR1 and CDR2 (germline): DFQATT, SNEGSKA (reference sequence). This CDR3 spans 14 amino acids. Losses at the gene ends were 5 bases for V and 4 bases for J; bases not matched to a gene: 7. The CDR3 spells CSAGGQGVSYEQYF. In DNA form, the CDR3 reads TGCAGTGCTGGGGGACAGGGGGTCTCATACGAGCAGTACTTC.

This clone was counted ten times or more. This specimen includes other DNA sequences encoding the same CDR3. The rearrangement uses TRBV12-3 or TRBV12-4 and TRBJ2-4, with D perhaps matching TRBD1 or TRBD2 (5 bases each). V lost 2 bases, J lost 4 bases, and 9 bases lay in between. This CDR3 spans 14 amino acids. CDR3 protein: CASSLRGLKNIQYF. The CDR3 DNA is TGTGCCAGCAGTTTACGGGGCCTAAAAAACATTCAGTACTTC.

In this sample, this clone is medium-sized. The DNA for the CDR3 is TGTGCCAGCAGCGAGCGGGGCTCCTACAATGAGCAGTTCTTC. Encoded protein: CASSERGSYNEQFF. The gene calls are TRBV7-3 and TRBJ2-1; the match to TRBD2 covers 7 bases. This CDR3 region has 14 residues. With 5 bases clipped from V and 0 bases from J, the junction kept 1 base outside the gene matches. CDR1 SGHTA and CDR2 FQGTGA come from the germline V gene.

As for this clone: The final CDR3 position lacks the conserved phenylalanine or tryptophan, pointing to a likely read error. The CDR3 spells CASSGTWGTGELFS. The CDR3 DNA is TGTGCCAGTTCCGGGACATGGGGCACCGGGGAGCTGTTTTCT. The chain is built from TRBV19 and TRBJ2-2, with TRBD1 as a possible D gene (6 bases). From germline, CDR1 is LNHDA and CDR2 SQIVND (reference sequence). Between the trimmed V and J ends, which lost 8 bases and 4 bases, there was a span of 14 bases. The CDR3 covers 14 residues.

This clone showed up many times. The chain is built from TRBV6-1 and TRBJ1-2, with TRBD1 matching 8 bases. CDR3 length: 15 amino acids. Germline values: CDR1 MNHNS, CDR2 SASEGT. V lost 8 bases, J lost 2 bases, and 10 bases stayed unmatched. CDR3 nucleotides: TGTGCCAGCGGAAAAAGAGGGACAGGAAACTATGGCTACACCTTC. Its protein product is CASGKRGTGNYGYTF.

The V call is TRBV10-1, the J call TRBJ1-1; 9 bases agree with TRBD1. CDR3 length equals 13 residues. Germline values: CDR1 WNHNN, CDR2 SYGVQD (reference sequence). V dropped 6 bases and J dropped 14; count of bases not matched to a gene: 13. The CDR3 spells CASREGTGNSLFF. The CDR3 DNA reads as TGCGCCAGCAGAGAAGGGACAGGGAATAGTTTGTTCTTT.

As for this clone: Within the sample, other DNA sequences also encode this same CDR3. V gene TRBV30 combines with J gene TRBJ2-5; D may match TRBD1 or TRBD2 (5 bases each). The V gene lost 4 bases and the J gene lost 14 bases, with 26 bases spanning the gap. There are 14 residues in the CDR3. Germline CDR1 reads GTSNPN; CDR2 reads SVGIG (reference sequence). In DNA form, the CDR3 reads TGTGCCTGGAAACGGACATCCCTCGGGGAGACCCGTTACTTC. Its translation is CAWKRTSLGETRYF.

This clone was recorded many times. The genes are TRBV7-2 and TRBJ2-7; D might be TRBD1 (5 bases). Trimming cost V 4 bases and J 6 bases, with 10 bases left between them. Looked up from germline, CDR1 is SGHTA and CDR2 is FQGNSA. CDR3 length: 12 residues. The CDR3 bases are TGTGCCAGCAGCTCCACAGGTTTCGAGCAGTACTTC. Translation: CASSSTGFEQYF.

Regarding this clone: Since a much larger clone is just one base distant, this may be a read error. This CDR3 is CASSSSRSPYEQYF. The CDR3 bases are TGTGCCAGCTCATCCAGCAGGAGCCCCTACGAGCAGTACTTC. The chain recombines TRBV18 with TRBJ2-7; unclear D gene. The CDR3 runs to 14 residues. V dropped 5 bases and J dropped 2 bases, with 13 bases sitting between them. The germline V gene has CDR1 KGHSH and CDR2 LQKENI. Combining the CDR3 with reference TRBV18 and TRBJ2-7 gives the whole variable domain NAGVMQNPRHLVRRRGQEARLRCSPMKGHSHVYWYRQLPEEGLKFMVYLQKENIIDESGMPKERFSAEFPKEGPSILRIQQVVRGDSAAYFCASSSSRSPYEQYFGPGTRLTVT.

The chain joins TRBV30 to TRBJ2-5; the match to TRBD2 covers 13 bases. V lost 0 bases and J lost 4; bases outside the gene matches: 8. The CDR3 loop spans 17 amino acids. The germline V gene has CDR1 GTSNPN and CDR2 SVGIG (reference sequence). This CDR3 reads CAWSVTRTSGSRETQYF. The CDR3 DNA follows: TGTGCCTGGAGTGTAACCCGGACTAGCGGGAGTCGAGAGACCCAGTACTTC.

The sample holds a few counts of this clone. One end of the junction fails to match germline, which may point to a read error. The V call is TRBV9, the J call TRBJ1-2; D might be TRBD1 (6 bases). CDR1 and CDR2 from the germline V gene are SGDLS and YYNGEE. The CDR3 is 12 residues long. CDR3 region: CASSLDSLGYTF. CDR3 sequence (DNA): TGCGCCAGCAGCTTGGACAGCCTCGGCTACACCTTC. The full variable domain, with the rest looked up from reference TRBV9 and TRBJ1-2, is DSGVTQTPKHLITATGQRVTLRCSPRSGDLSVYWYQQSLDQGLQFLIQYYNGEERAKGNILERFSAQQFPDLHSELNLSSLELGDSALYFCASSLDSLGYTFGSGTRLTVV.

Many counts were recorded for this clone. The chain combines TRBV20-1 with TRBJ2-5, with TRBD1 identical over 9 bases. There are 14 residues in the CDR3. CDR1 DFQATT and CDR2 SNEGSKA come from the germline V gene (reference sequence). The V and J ends lost 6 bases and 5 bases, in that order; junction bases with no gene match: 10. Here the CDR3 reads CSAPHRGRRETQYF. The CDR3 DNA sequence: TGCAGTGCGCCCCACAGGGGGCGGAGGGAGACCCAGTACTTC.

This clone is medium-sized (0.01 to 0.1%) by share. The V and J genes are TRBV19 and TRBJ1-5; 10 bases match TRBD1. This CDR3 has 15 residues. The ends lost 1 base at V and 7 bases at J; junction bases unmatched: 4. CDR1 is LNHDA, CDR2 SQIVND, per germline (reference sequence). CDR3 in amino acids: CASSIGQGARQPQHF. In nucleotides, the CDR3 is TGTGCCAGTAGTATAGGACAGGGGGCTCGACAGCCCCAGCATTTT. The full variable domain, its missing parts supplied by reference TRBV19 and TRBJ1-5, is DGGITQSPKYLFRKEGQNVTLSCEQNLNHDAMYWYRQDPGQGLRLIYYSQIVNDFQKGDIAEGYSVSREKKESFPLTVTSAQKNPTAFYLCASSIGQGARQPQHFGDGTRLSIL.

A few counts support this clone. The V and J genes are TRBV20-1 and TRBJ1-2, with TRBD1 matching over 8 bases. CDR1 DFQATT and CDR2 SNEGSKA come from the germline V gene (reference sequence). Trimming at V came to 0 bases and at J to 9 bases, leaving 15 bases not matched to a gene. This CDR3 is built from 16 residues. The CDR3 sequence: CSARDRLGQGSRSYTF. DNA of the CDR3: TGCAGTGCTAGAGATAGGTTAGGACAGGGAAGCCGAAGCTACACCTTC.

This clone was picked up a small number of times. This sequence joins TRBV5-1 and TRBJ2-1; TRBD2 matches 7 bases. Germline values: CDR1 SGHRS, CDR2 YFSETQ. V shed 2 bases and J 7 bases; nucleotides not matched to a gene: 9. This CDR3 is built from 15 residues. In nucleotides, the CDR3 is TGCGCCAGCAGCTTAACTAGCTCCGGGAGGAATGAGCAGTTCTTC. Protein sequence: CASSLTSSGRNEQFF.

This chain joins TRBV5-1 and TRBJ2-7, with TRBD2 matching 7 bases. V shed 6 bases and J 0 bases; nucleotides not matched to a gene: 9. CDR1 is SGHRS and CDR2 is YFSETQ in the germline V gene. CDR3 size: 15 residues. CDR3 in DNA: TGCGCCAGCATCCGGGGGGTGTGGAGCTCCTACGAGCAGTACTTC. It translates to CASIRGVWSSYEQYF.